This TCR beta chain stems from a study of blood T cell repertoires in COVID-19. Whole-study context: The analysed material was cDNA or gDNA that came from T cells, B-cell-depleted T cells, or PBMCs.

This clone was counted only a few times. The data were produced by immunoSEQ multiplex PCR, yet TCRdb's version contains in-frame clones alone and is incomplete. Among roughly 200,000 clones listed, around 86% were seen once. CDR1 and CDR2 from the germline V gene are WNHNN and SYGVQD (reference sequence). CDR3 length equals 14 residues. After removal of 6 bases from V and 0 bases from J, the junction contained 4 bases not matched to a gene. The chain employs TRBV10-1 and TRBJ1-1, with 7 bases lining up with TRBD1. The clonotype was recovered from a woman in her forties or fifties with COVID-19, enrolled during active disease. Material for sequencing was peripheral blood. This CDR3 is CASSAGTVNTEAFF. The CDR3 DNA is TGCGCCAGCAGCGCCGGGACAGTGAACACTGAAGCTTTCTTT.